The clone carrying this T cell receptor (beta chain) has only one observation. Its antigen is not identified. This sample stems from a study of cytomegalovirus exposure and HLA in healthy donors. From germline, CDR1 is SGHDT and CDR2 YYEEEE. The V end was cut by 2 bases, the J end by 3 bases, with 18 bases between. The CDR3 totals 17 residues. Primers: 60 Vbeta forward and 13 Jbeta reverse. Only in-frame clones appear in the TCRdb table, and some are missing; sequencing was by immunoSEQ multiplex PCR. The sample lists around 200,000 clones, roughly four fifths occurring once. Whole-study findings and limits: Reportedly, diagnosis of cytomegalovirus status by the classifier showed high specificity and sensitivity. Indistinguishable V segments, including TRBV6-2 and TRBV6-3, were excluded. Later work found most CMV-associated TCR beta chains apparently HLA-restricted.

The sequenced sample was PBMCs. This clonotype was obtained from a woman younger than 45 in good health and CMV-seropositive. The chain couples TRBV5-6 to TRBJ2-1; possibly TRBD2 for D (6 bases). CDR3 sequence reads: CASSLGRSRGYYNEQFF. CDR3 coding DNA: TGTGCCAGCAGCTTAGGGAGGAGCCGCGGGTACTACAATGAGCAGTTCTTC.